This T cell receptor beta chain appears in the sequencing data of a study of beta chain features in type 1 diabetes. Study observations and caveats: Shortening of TCRB CDR3s, moderate but significant, appeared in all four CD4+ subsets of Type 1 diabetes patients. A PCR bias possibly favoring shorter templates would apply equally to patients and controls.

Naive, central memory, regulatory and stem cell-like memory cells within the CD4+ compartment were sorted using CD45RO/CCR7/CD25/CD127/CD95/CD27. This clone was picked up a small number of times. Its antigen is not identified. Per germline, CDR1 MNHNS and CDR2 SASEGT. CDR3 size: 17 residues. Trimming removed 4 bases from V and 0 bases from J; junction bases left unmatched: 5. TCRB transcripts that were expressed got sequenced, as all of the isolated RNA had been reverse transcribed. TCRdb's copy holds only in-frame clones and misses some; the assay was immunoSEQ multiplex PCR. There are 110,000 to 150,000 clones in the sample; 7% to 10% occur only once, and approximately 0.68% lies in the top ten.

The sample consisted of central memory CD4+ T cells from blood. The sequence was obtained from a man between 18 and 29 years old in good health. The chain employs TRBV6-1 and TRBJ2-2; 10 nucleotides line up with TRBD2. The CDR3 bases are TGTGCCAGCAGTGGAGTCACTAGCGGGGCGAACACCGGGGAGCTGTTTTTT. The encoded protein is CASSGVTSGANTGELFF.